This TCR beta chain was recorded in a study of patients and donors after allogeneic stem cell transplantation. The table lists this clonotype with many counts. V lost 4 bases to trimming and J lost 4 bases, with 7 bases between them. In germline, CDR1 is SGHAT, CDR2 FQDESV (reference sequence). This CDR3 comprises 12 residues. Via MiXCR, TCRdb re-called the RT-PCR reads, giving one row per CDR3 protein. The sample contains fewer than 200,000 distinct CDR3 sequences, 30% of which appear only once. The sequenced material came from blood, either unsorted or a sorted T cell fraction (not recorded which). The TCR comes from a human donor who was either an allogeneic HSCT recipient or a stem cell or donor lymphocyte infusion donor (not recorded which). It is not recorded whose cells these are; they may come from a transplant donor. V usage is TRBV11-1 and J usage is TRBJ1-1; unclear D gene. This CDR3 reads CASSSLGTEAFF. The CDR3 DNA reads TGTGCCAGCAGCTCCCTCGGCACTGAAGCTTTCTTT.